The clone carrying this T cell receptor beta chain was detected ten times or more. This record comes from a study of regulatory T cells in long-lasting Graves disease. Arm-PCR of CDR3 regions and iRepertoire HTBI primers were used to build TCR beta libraries. TCRdb passed the multiplex PCR reads through MiXCR, listing each CDR3 protein once. The profile covers about 500,000 distinct CDR3 sequences, with around 13% appearing a single time and 7.5% to 9% taken by the ten largest. The sample's time point: newly diagnosed GD, antithyroid drugs for less than 3 months. RNA from PBMCs was the source of the TCR library. V shed 7 bases and J shed 1 base, with 8 bases lying between them. Germline CDR1 is SNHLY and CDR2 is FYNNEI. The CDR3 totals 12 residues. Separately, the same data were catalogued under a study of T cells in Graves' hyperthyroidism and ophthalmopathy. In that study: Hyperthyroidism patients were newly diagnosed, had disease duration under 2 months, and were aged 18 to 65 years. The blood repertoire included most of the expanded thyroid clonotypes above 0.001. The model made its ophthalmopathy prediction, and onset followed a median about 6.8 months later.

The chain couples TRBV2 to TRBJ2-7; maybe TRBD1 (5 bases). The source was peripheral blood mononuclear cells (PBMCs), collected at new diagnosis, from a patient treated with antithyroid drugs. The TCR was taken from a woman aged 25 to 39 with Graves disease. CDR3 sequence (DNA): TGTGCCAGCACGCAGGGTTCCTACGAGCAGTACTTC. This encodes CASTQGSYEQYF.